This TCR beta chain was found in a study of CD8+ T cells in alopecia areata. Overall study: Severity was scored as percentage of affected scalp area in treated patients. Broader study findings: On tofacitinib, scalp clonality and expanded CD8+ clones among top 100 fell significantly. Clonality in lesional scalp, especially alopecia totalis/universalis, exceeded that of normal scalp.

The authors extracted RNA and reverse transcribed it into cDNA as the sequencing template. Only in-frame clones appear in the TCRdb table, and some are missing; sequencing was by immunoSEQ multiplex PCR. This table holds around 86,000 clones, 60% to 80% found once. Trimming cost V 7 bases and J 10 bases; bases outside gene matches: 9. The CDR3 totals 13 residues. Germline V lookup: CDR1 MGHDK, CDR2 SYGVNS. On this clone itself: What it binds is not known.

Treatment in this sample: oral pan-JAK inhibitor, 5-10 mg twice daily. PBMCs, the starting material, were the source of sorted CD4+ and CD8+ T cells. Specimen: CD8+ T cells sorted from blood, collected at week 44, from a patient treated with tofacitinib. The V call is TRBV25-1, the J call TRBJ2-1; 8 nucleotides align to TRBD2. The receptor was derived from a human donor with alopecia areata. For the CDR3, the DNA is TGTGCCAGCATTGGAGGGGGGACTAGGGAGCAGTTCTTC. This gives the protein CASIGGGTREQFF.